This T cell receptor beta chain was obtained from a study of Ad26.COV2.S vaccination and SARS-CoV-2 variants. General study findings and limits: For non-spike TCRs, breadth in vaccine recipients resembled that in placebo recipients. Those who received the vaccine showed greater spike-specific TCR breadth than those given placebo.

Worth noting for this clone: Antigen unknown.

Libraries were prepared by immunoSEQ multiplex PCR; TCRdb keeps only in-frame clonotypes and omits some of them. The table has roughly 380,000 clones, 92% seen once. Germline CDR1 reads SEHNR; CDR2 reads FQNEAQ (reference sequence). Trimming cost V 5 bases and J 0 bases, with 20 bases left between them. The CDR3 totals 18 residues. The sequence derives from a human donor who had recovered from COVID-19. Here the sequenced sample was peripheral blood, taken after recovery from COVID-19. The rearrangement links TRBV7-9 to TRBJ1-3; D gene uncertain. CDR3 protein: CASSPPLARPGSGNTIYF. CDR3 DNA sequence: TGTGCCAGCAGCCCCCCATTGGCCAGACCCGGCTCTGGAAACACCATATATTTT.